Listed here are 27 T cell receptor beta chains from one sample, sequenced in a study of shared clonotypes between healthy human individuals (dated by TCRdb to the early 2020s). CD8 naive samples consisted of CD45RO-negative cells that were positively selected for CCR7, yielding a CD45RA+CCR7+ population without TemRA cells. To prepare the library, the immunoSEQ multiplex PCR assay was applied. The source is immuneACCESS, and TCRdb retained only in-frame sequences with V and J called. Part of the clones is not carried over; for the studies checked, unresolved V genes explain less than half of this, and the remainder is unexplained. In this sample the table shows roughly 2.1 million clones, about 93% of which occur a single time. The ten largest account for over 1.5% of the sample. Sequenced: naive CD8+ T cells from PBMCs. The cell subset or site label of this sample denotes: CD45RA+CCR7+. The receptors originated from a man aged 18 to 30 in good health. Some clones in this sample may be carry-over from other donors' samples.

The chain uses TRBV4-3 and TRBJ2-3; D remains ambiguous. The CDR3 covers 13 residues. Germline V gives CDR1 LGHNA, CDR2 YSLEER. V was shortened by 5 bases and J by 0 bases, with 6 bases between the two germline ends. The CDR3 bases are TGCGCCAGCAGCGACCGGAGCACAGATACGCAGTATTTT. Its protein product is CASSDRSTDTQYF.

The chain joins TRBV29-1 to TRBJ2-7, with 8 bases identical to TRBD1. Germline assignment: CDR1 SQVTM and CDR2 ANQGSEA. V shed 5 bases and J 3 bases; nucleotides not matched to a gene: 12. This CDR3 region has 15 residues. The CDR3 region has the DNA TGCAGCGTTTCGGTGCGGGACAGGTCTGTCTACGAGCAGTACTTC. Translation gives CSVSVRDRSVYEQYF.

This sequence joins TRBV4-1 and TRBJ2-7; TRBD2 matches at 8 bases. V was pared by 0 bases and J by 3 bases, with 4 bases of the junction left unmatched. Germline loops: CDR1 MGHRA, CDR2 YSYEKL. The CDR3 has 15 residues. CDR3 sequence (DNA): TGCGCCAGCAGCCAAGAGGCTAGCGGGCTCTACGAGCAGTACTTC. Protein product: CASSQEASGLYEQYF.

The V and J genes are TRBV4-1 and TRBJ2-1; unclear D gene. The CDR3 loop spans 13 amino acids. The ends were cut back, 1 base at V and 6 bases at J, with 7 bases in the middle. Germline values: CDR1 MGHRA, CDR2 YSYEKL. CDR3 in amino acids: CASSQVAGNEQFF. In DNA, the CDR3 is TGCGCCAGCAGCCAAGTGGCCGGCAATGAGCAGTTCTTC.

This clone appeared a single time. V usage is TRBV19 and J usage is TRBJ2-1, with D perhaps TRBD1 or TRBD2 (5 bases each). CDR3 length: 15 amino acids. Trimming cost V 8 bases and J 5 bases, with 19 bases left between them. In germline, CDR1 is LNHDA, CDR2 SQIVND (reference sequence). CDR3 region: CASVPVPGPHNEQFF. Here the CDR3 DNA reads TGTGCCAGTGTCCCCGTCCCGGGGCCCCACAATGAGCAGTTCTTC.

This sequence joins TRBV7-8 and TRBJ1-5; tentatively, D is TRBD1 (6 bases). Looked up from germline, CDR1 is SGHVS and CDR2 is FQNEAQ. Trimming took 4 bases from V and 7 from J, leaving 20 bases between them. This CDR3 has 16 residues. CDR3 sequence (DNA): TGTGCCAGCAGCTGGATTCCGGGGGGCATCGGGCAGCCCCAGCATTTT. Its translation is CASSWIPGGIGQPQHF.

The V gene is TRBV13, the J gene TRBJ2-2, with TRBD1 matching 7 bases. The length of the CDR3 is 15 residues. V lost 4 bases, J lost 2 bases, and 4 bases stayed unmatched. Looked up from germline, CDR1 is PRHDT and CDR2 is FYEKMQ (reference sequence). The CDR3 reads CASSYRTGNTGELFF. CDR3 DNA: TGTGCCAGCAGCTACCGGACAGGCAACACCGGGGAGCTGTTTTTT. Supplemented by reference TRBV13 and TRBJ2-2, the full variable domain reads AAGVIQSPRHLIKEKRETATLKCYPIPRHDTVYWYQQGPGQDPQFLISFYEKMQSDKGSIPDRFSAQQFSDYHSELNMSSLELGDSALYFCASSYRTGNTGELFFGEGSRLTVL.

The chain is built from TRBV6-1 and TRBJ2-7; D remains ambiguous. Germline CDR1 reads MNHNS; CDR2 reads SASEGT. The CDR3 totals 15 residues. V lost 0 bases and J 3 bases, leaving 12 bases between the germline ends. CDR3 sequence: CASSEALTGFYEQYF. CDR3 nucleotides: TGTGCCAGCAGTGAAGCGCTTACCGGTTTCTACGAGCAGTACTTC.

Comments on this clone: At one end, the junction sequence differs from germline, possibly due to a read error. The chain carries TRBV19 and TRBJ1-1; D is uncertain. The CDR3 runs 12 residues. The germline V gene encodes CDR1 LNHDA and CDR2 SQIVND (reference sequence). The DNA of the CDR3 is TGTGCCAGTAGTTTAGAGAACACTGAAGCTTTCTTT. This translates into CASSLENTEAFF.

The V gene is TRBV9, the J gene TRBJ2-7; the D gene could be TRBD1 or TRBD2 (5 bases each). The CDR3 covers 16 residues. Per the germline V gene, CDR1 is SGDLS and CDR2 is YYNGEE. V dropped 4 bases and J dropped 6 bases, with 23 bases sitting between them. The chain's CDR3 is CASSPGSGTTEREQYF. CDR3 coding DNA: TGTGCCAGCAGCCCAGGATCTGGGACCACTGAACGCGAGCAGTACTTC.

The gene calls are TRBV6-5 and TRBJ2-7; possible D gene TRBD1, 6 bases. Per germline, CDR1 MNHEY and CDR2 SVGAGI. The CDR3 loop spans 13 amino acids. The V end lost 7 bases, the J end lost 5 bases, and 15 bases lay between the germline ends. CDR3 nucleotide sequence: TGTGCCAGCAAAAAGGCCTACAGGGACGAGCAGTACTTC. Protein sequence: CASKKAYRDEQYF.

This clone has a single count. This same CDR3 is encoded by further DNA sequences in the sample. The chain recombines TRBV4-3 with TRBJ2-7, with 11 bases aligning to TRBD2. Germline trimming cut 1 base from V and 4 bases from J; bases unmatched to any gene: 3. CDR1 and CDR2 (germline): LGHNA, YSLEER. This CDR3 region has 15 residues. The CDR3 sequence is CASSQATSGSYEQYF. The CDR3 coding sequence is TGCGCCAGCAGCCAAGCAACTAGCGGGAGTTACGAGCAGTACTTC.

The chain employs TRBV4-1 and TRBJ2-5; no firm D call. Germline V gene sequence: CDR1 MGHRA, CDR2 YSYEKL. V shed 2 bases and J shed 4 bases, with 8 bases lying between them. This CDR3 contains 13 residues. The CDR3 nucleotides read TGCGCCAGCAGCCAACTAGTCGGAGAGACCCAGTACTTC. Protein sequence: CASSQLVGETQYF.

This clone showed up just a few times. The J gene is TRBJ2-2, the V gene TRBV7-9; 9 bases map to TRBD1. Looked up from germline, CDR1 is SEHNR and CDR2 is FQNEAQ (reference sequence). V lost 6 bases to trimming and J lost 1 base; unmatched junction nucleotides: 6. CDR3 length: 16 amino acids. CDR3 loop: CASSSTGGLNTGELFF. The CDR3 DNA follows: TGTGCCAGCAGTTCTACAGGGGGCTTGAACACCGGGGAGCTGTTTTTT.

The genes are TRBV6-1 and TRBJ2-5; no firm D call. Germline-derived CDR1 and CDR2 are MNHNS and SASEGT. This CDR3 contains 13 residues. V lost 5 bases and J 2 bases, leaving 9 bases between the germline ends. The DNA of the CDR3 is TGTGCCAGCAGTCCAGGCGCACAAGAGACCCAGTACTTC. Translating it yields CASSPGAQETQYF.

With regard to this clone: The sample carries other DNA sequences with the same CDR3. In DNA form, the CDR3 reads TGTGCCAGTAGTGTTGGGGACGGCTACGAGCAGTACTTC. It translates to CASSVGDGYEQYF. This rearrangement joins TRBV19 to TRBJ2-7; D is tentatively TRBD1 or TRBD2 (5 bases each). The CDR3 has 13 residues. V was cut by 5 bases and J by 3 bases, with 11 bases left in between. Germline V CDR1 and CDR2: LNHDA, SQIVND (reference sequence).

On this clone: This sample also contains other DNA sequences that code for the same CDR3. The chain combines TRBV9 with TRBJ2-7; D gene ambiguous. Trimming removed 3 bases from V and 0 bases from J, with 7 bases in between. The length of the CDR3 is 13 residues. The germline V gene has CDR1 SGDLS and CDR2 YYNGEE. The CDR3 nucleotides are TGTGCCAGCAGCGCACCTAGCTCCTACGAGCAGTACTTC. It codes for CASSAPSSYEQYF.

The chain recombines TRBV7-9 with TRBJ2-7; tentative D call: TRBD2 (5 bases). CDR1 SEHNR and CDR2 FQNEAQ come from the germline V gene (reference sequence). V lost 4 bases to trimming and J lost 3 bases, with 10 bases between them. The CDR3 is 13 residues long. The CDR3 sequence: CASSWVGNYEQYF. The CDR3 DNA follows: TGTGCCAGCAGCTGGGTCGGGAACTACGAGCAGTACTTC. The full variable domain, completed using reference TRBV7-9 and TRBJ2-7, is DTGVSQNPRHKITKRGQNVTFRCDPISEHNRLYWYRQTLGQGPEFLTYFQNEAQLEKSRLLSDRFSAERPKGSFSTLEIQRTEQGDSAMYLCASSWVGNYEQYFGPGTRLTVT.

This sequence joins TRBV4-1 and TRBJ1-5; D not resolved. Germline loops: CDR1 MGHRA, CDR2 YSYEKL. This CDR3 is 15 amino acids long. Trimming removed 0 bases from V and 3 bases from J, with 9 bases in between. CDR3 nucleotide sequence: TGCGCCAGCAGCCAAGAGACACGGTTCAATCAGCCCCAGCATTTT. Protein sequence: CASSQETRFNQPQHF.

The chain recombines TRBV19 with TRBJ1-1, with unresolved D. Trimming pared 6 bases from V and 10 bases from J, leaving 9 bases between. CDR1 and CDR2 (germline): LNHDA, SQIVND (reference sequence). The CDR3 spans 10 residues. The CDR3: CASSGLGAFF. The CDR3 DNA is TGTGCCAGTAGCGGCCTCGGAGCTTTCTTT. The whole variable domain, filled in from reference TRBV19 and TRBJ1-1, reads DGGITQSPKYLFRKEGQNVTLSCEQNLNHDAMYWYRQDPGQGLRLIYYSQIVNDFQKGDIAEGYSVSREKKESFPLTVTSAQKNPTAFYLCASSGLGAFFGQGTRLTVV.

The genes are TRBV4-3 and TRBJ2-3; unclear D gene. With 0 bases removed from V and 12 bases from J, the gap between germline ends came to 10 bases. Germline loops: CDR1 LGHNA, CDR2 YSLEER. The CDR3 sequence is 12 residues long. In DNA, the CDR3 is TGCGCCAGCAGCCAAGATACCTCCCCCCAGTATTTT. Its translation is CASSQDTSPQYF.

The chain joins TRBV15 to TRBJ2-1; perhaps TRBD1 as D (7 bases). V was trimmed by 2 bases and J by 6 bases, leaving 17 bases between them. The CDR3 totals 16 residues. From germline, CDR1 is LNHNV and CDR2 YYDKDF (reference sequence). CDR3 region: CATSRPSAGTANEQFF. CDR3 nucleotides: TGTGCCACCAGCAGACCCTCCGCGGGGACAGCCAATGAGCAGTTCTTC.

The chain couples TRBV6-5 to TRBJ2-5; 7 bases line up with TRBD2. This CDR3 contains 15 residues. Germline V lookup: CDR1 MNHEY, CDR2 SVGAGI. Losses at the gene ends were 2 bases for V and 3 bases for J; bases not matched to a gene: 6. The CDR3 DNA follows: TGTGCCAGCAGTTACATAGCTAGCGGAGAAGAGACCCAGTACTTC. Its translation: CASSYIASGEETQYF.

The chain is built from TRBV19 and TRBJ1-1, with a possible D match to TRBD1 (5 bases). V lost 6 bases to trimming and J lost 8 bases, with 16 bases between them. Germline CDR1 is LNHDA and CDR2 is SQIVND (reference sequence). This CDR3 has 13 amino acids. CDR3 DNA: TGTGCCAGTAGCAAAAGGGGACGGCGGGAAGCTTTCTTT. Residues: CASSKRGRREAFF. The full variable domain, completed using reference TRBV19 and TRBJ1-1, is DGGITQSPKYLFRKEGQNVTLSCEQNLNHDAMYWYRQDPGQGLRLIYYSQIVNDFQKGDIAEGYSVSREKKESFPLTVTSAQKNPTAFYLCASSKRGRREAFFGQGTRLTVV.

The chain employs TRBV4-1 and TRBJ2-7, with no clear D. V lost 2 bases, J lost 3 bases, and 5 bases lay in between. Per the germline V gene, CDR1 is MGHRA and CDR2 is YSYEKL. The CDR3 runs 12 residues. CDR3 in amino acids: CASSQHNYEQYF. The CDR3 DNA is TGCGCCAGCAGCCAACACAACTACGAGCAGTACTTC.

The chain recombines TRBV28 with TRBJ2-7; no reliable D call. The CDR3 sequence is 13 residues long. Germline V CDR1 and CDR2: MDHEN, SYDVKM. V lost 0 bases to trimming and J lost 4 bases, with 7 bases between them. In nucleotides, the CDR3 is TGTGCCAGCAGTTTATGGGCGGTTTACGAGCAGTACTTC. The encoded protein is CASSLWAVYEQYF.

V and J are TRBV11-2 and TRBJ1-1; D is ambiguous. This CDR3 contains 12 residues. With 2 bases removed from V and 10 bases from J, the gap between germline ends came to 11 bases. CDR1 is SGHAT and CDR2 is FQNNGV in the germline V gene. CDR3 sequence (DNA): TGTGCCAGCAGCTTAACCGGGAAAGTAGCTTTCTTT. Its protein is CASSLTGKVAFF.